The 24 T cell receptor beta chains in this list originate from one sample, sequenced in a study of T cell changes during pregnancy in multiple sclerosis. Profiled with immunoSEQ multiplex PCR; TCRdb holds only in-frame clones, not every one. Of 100,000 to 140,000 clones listed, around 90% are singletons. The sequenced sample was peripheral blood, obtained in the third trimester of pregnancy. These receptors all stem from a female donor in good health, enrolled as a control in a pregnancy study.

The chain uses TRBV27 and TRBJ1-1; 12 bases line up with TRBD1. Losses at the gene ends were 3 bases for V and 10 bases for J; bases not matched to a gene: 3. CDR3 length equals 13 residues. CDR1 is MNHEY and CDR2 is SMNVEV in the germline V gene (reference sequence). CDR3 residues: CASSFGTGGRAFF. CDR3 DNA: TGTGCCAGCAGTTTTGGGACAGGGGGCAGAGCTTTCTTT.

V is TRBV5-4 and J is TRBJ1-4; D gene unclear. This CDR3 has 12 residues. Germline V gene sequence: CDR1 SGHNT, CDR2 YYREEE (reference sequence). V lost 1 base and J lost 6, with 4 bases in between. CDR3 in amino acids: CASSLQDEKLFF. The CDR3 DNA sequence: TGTGCCAGCAGCTTGCAGGATGAAAAACTGTTTTTT.

This chain links TRBV5-1 with TRBJ2-1; possible D gene TRBD1, 6 bases. The V gene's germline CDR1 is SGHRS and CDR2 YFSETQ. Trimming shortened V by 2 bases and J by 0 bases, and 9 bases separated the two germline ends. The CDR3 extends over 15 amino acids. CDR3 loop: CASSFTGNSYNEQFF. The DNA of the CDR3 is TGCGCCAGCAGCTTCACAGGGAACTCCTACAATGAGCAGTTCTTC. The entire variable domain, with the rest obtained from reference TRBV5-1 and TRBJ2-1, is as follows: KAGVTQTPRYLIKTRGQQVTLSCSPISGHRSVSWYQQTPGQGLQFLFEYFSETQRNKGNFPGRFSGRQFSNSRSEMNVSTLELGDSALYLCASSFTGNSYNEQFFGPGTRLTVL.

CDR3 DNA sequence: TGCGCCAGCAGCCTGGACAGGGTAGACACCGGGGAGCTGTTTTTT. It specifies CASSLDRVDTGELFF. The chain employs TRBV5-1 and TRBJ2-2; 8 bases line up with TRBD1. This CDR3 is built from 15 residues. Germline loops: CDR1 SGHRS, CDR2 YFSETQ. V was pared by 4 bases and J by 3 bases, with 5 bases of the junction left unmatched.

The chain carries TRBV2 and TRBJ2-5; tentative D call: TRBD2 (5 bases). Germline lookup yields CDR1 SNHLY and CDR2 FYNNEI. Trimming shortened V by 7 bases and J by 3 bases, and 6 bases separated the two germline ends. This CDR3 comprises 11 residues. CDR3 amino acids: CASTGKETQYF. CDR3 in DNA: TGTGCCAGCACGGGAAAAGAGACCCAGTACTTC.

The chain combines TRBV7-2 with TRBJ2-1, with 8 bases matching TRBD2. Germline V lookup: CDR1 SGHTA, CDR2 FQGNSA. There are 17 residues in the CDR3. The junction had 14 bases not matched to a gene; V was cut back by 2 bases and J by 8 bases. The CDR3 nucleotides are TGTGCCAGCAGCTTACGTAGTGGCCGGGGGGGCATCGATGAGCAGTTCTTC. Translated, it gives CASSLRSGRGGIDEQFF.

The chain employs TRBV7-3 and TRBJ2-3; D may be TRBD2 (6 bases). The CDR3 is 13 residues long. Germline CDR1 reads SGHTA; CDR2 reads FQGTGA. V was pared by 5 bases and J by 7 bases, with 13 bases between. The CDR3 nucleotides read TGTGCCAGCAGCCTCGGGACTGGGTATACGCAGTATTTT. Translating gives CASSLGTGYTQYF.

The genes are TRBV2 and TRBJ1-1; 9 bases agree with TRBD1. V was pared by 6 bases and J by 5 bases, with 4 bases of the junction left unmatched. Germline V gives CDR1 SNHLY, CDR2 FYNNEI. The CDR3 is 13 amino acids. For the CDR3, the DNA is TGTGCCAGCAGAGGGACAGGGAGAACTGAAGCTTTCTTT. Its translation: CASRGTGRTEAFF. The full variable domain, with the rest looked up from reference TRBV2 and TRBJ1-1, is EPEVTQTPSHQVTQMGQEVILRCVPISNHLYFYWYRQILGQKVEFLVSFYNNEISEKSEIFDDQFSVERPDGSNFTLKIRSTKLEDSAMYFCASRGTGRTEAFFGQGTRLTVV.

The rearrangement uses TRBV19 and TRBJ2-3; D is perhaps TRBD2 (7 bases). The CDR3 runs 15 residues. Germline V gives CDR1 LNHDA, CDR2 SQIVND (reference sequence). V was trimmed by 7 bases and J by 3 bases, leaving 17 bases between them. The chain's CDR3 is CASIESGGATDTQYF. The CDR3 bases are TGTGCCAGTATAGAGTCTGGGGGGGCTACAGATACGCAGTATTTT.

This clone is a singleton in its sample. The V call is TRBV19, the J call TRBJ1-2; 10 bases map to TRBD1. This CDR3 is built from 14 residues. Germline V gene lookup returns CDR1 LNHDA and CDR2 SQIVND (reference sequence). J gave up 7 bases and V 3 bases, and 5 bases lay outside the gene matches. The chain's CDR3 is CASSIPGTGVGYTF. CDR3 coding DNA: TGTGCCAGTAGTATTCCCGGGACAGGGGTTGGCTACACCTTC.

V is TRBV4-1 and J is TRBJ2-4, with a possible D match to TRBD2 (6 bases). Trimming pared 1 base from V and 2 bases from J, leaving 9 bases between. Germline V gene sequence: CDR1 MGHRA, CDR2 YSYEKL. The CDR3 runs 15 residues. This CDR3 is CASSQAGVSKNIQYF. CDR3 nucleotides: TGCGCCAGCAGCCAAGCGGGGGTGTCCAAAAACATTCAGTACTTC.

The chain combines TRBV10-1 with TRBJ2-7; possible D gene TRBD1, 5 bases. The V end was cut by 8 bases, the J end by 1 base, with 15 bases between. The CDR3 has 14 amino acids. Germline V CDR1 and CDR2: WNHNN, SYGVQD (reference sequence). The DNA for the CDR3 is TGCGCCAGCCTAATCCCTAGGGGTTCCTACGAGCAGTACTTC. It codes for CASLIPRGSYEQYF.

The V call is TRBV7-9, the J call TRBJ2-1, with 7 nucleotides matching TRBD1. The CDR3 is made up of 16 amino acids. CDR1 SEHNR and CDR2 FQNEAQ come from the germline V gene (reference sequence). The trim removed 5 bases at V and 3 bases at J, leaving 10 bases unmatched. The CDR3 loop is CASSAPGQQNYNEQFF. The CDR3 coding sequence is TGTGCCAGCAGCGCACCGGGACAGCAGAACTACAATGAGCAGTTCTTC.

V gene TRBV7-2 combines with J gene TRBJ1-5; no definite D call. Trimming removed 1 base at V and 7 bases at J, with 8 bases between. Germline V gives CDR1 SGHTA, CDR2 FQGNSA. The CDR3 totals 13 residues. The chain's CDR3 is CASSLVGRQPQHF. The CDR3 nucleotides are TGTGCCAGCAGCTTAGTAGGGAGACAGCCCCAGCATTTT.

V and J are TRBV4-3 and TRBJ2-1, with TRBD1 identical over 11 bases. Germline V lookup: CDR1 LGHNA, CDR2 YSLEER. This CDR3 has 15 residues. With V trimmed by 3 bases and J by 5 bases, 3 bases remained unmatched. The DNA of the CDR3 is TGCGCCAGCAGCCATGGACAGGGGGCAGACAATGAGCAGTTCTTC. This sequence encodes CASSHGQGADNEQFF.

The chain couples TRBV18 to TRBJ1-3; a weak D match, TRBD1 (5 bases). Germline V gives CDR1 KGHSH, CDR2 LQKENI. Trimming cost V 5 bases and J 0 bases, with 14 bases left between them. The CDR3 loop spans 16 amino acids. CDR3 DNA sequence: TGTGCCAGCTCAGCAGACTGGGACTCCTCTGGAAACACCATATATTTT. Residues: CASSADWDSSGNTIYF.

The chain employs TRBV11-1 and TRBJ2-3; D is possibly TRBD2 (5 bases). Germline CDR1 and CDR2: SGHAT and FQDESV (reference sequence). Between the trimmed V and J ends, which lost 3 bases and 3 bases, there was a span of 10 bases. This CDR3 is 14 amino acids long. The CDR3 nucleotides are TGTGCCAGCAGCTTCAAGAGGGAGACAGATACGCAGTATTTT. Protein product: CASSFKRETDTQYF.

The chain is built from TRBV5-1 and TRBJ2-5; D may be TRBD2 (5 bases). Germline values: CDR1 SGHRS, CDR2 YFSETQ. Deletions cut 2 bases from V and 2 bases from J, with 7 bases between. The length of the CDR3 is 13 residues. CDR3 sequence reads: CASSFGVQETQYF. The CDR3 region has the DNA TGCGCCAGCAGCTTCGGGGTTCAAGAGACCCAGTACTTC.

The chain links TRBV14 to TRBJ1-6, with unresolved D. V was trimmed by 1 base and J by 9 bases, leaving 13 bases between them. The CDR3 runs 15 residues. Germline V gives CDR1 SGHDN, CDR2 FVKESK. The CDR3 region has the DNA TGTGCCAGCAGCCAAGGAGGTCCTAGATCTTCACCCCTCCACTTT. Translation: CASSQGGPRSSPLHF.

The chain joins TRBV4-1 to TRBJ2-5; a possible D gene is TRBD2 (6 bases). The V and J ends lost 0 bases and 5 bases respectively, with 10 bases between them. The CDR3 runs 14 residues. Germline V gene lookup returns CDR1 MGHRA and CDR2 YSYEKL. The CDR3 DNA sequence: TGCGCCAGCAGCCAAGACGGACTACTTGAGACCCAGTACTTC. This sequence encodes CASSQDGLLETQYF.

The gene calls are TRBV19 and TRBJ1-2; TRBD1 matches 9 bases. The J segment lost 3 bases and the V segment lost 4 bases, leaving 6 bases of the junction unmatched. This CDR3 has 15 residues. The V gene's germline CDR1 is LNHDA and CDR2 SQIVND (reference sequence). CDR3 region: CASSTGQGEDYGYTF. CDR3 DNA sequence: TGTGCCAGTAGTACGGGACAGGGAGAGGACTATGGCTACACCTTC.

This chain connects TRBV5-6 to TRBJ2-3; no firm D call. Between the trimmed V and J ends, which lost 1 base and 0 bases, there was a span of 9 bases. CDR3 size: 15 residues. Germline CDR1 and CDR2: SGHDT and YYEEEE. CDR3 in DNA: TGTGCCAGCAGCTTGAAGCTTACTAGCACAGATACGCAGTATTTT. Translation gives CASSLKLTSTDTQYF.

This clone was counted a few times. This rearrangement joins TRBV27 to TRBJ1-1, with D maybe TRBD1 (5 bases). CDR1 is MNHEY, CDR2 SMNVEV, per germline (reference sequence). The CDR3 consists of 13 residues. V shed 0 bases and J shed 7 bases, with 9 bases lying between them. CDR3 loop: CASSLSGPIEAFF. The DNA of the CDR3 is TGTGCCAGCAGTTTATCGGGGCCCATTGAAGCTTTCTTT.

The V gene is TRBV27, the J gene TRBJ2-2, with a tentative D call TRBD2 (6 bases). The CDR3 consists of 17 residues. Between the trimmed V and J ends, which lost 1 base and 2 bases, there was a span of 14 bases. CDR1 is MNHEY, CDR2 SMNVEV, per germline (reference sequence). The CDR3 DNA reads TGTGCCAGCAGTTTATTTAAGGAGGGCAGCAACACCGGGGAGCTGTTTTTT. This translates into CASSLFKEGSNTGELFF.